This T cell receptor beta chain appears in the sequencing data of a study of chronic HIV infection and antiretroviral therapy. Germline V gene sequence: CDR1 SGHRS, CDR2 YFSETQ. There are 13 residues in the CDR3. With 4 bases removed from V and 0 bases from J, the gap between germline ends came to 6 bases. TCRdb fed the 5' RACE reads into MiXCR, producing one record per CDR3 protein. The table has 45,000 to 55,000 distinct CDR3 sequences, about a fifth seen once. The source of this sequence is an adult who had HIV and had not received antiretroviral therapy, or was an uninfected healthy control (not recorded which). The rearrangement links TRBV5-1 to TRBJ2-3, with a weak D call TRBD1 (5 bases). The material sequenced was peripheral blood. The CDR3 loop is CASSAGSTDTQYF. CDR3 sequence (DNA): TGCGCCAGCAGCGCAGGGAGCACAGATACGCAGTATTTT.